What follows are 9 T cell receptor beta chains derived from one specimen sequenced in a study of shared clonotypes between healthy human individuals. Method: immunoSEQ multiplex PCR; TCRdb's copy keeps in-frame clones and lacks some. The repertoire holds some 2,400,000 clones, with approximately 96% as singletons. Sequences were obtained from naive CD4+ T cells sorted from blood. The subset here: CD45RA+ positively selected. These receptors all stem from a man in his late teens or twenties in good health.

The chain links TRBV7-2 to TRBJ2-5; no firm D call. Trimming cost V 2 bases and J 5 bases, with 9 bases left between them. The V gene's germline CDR1 is SGHTA and CDR2 FQGNSA. The CDR3 length is 13 residues. DNA for the CDR3: TGTGCCAGCAGCTTAACTATCCTCGAGACCCAGTACTTC. Translating it yields CASSLTILETQYF.

This sequence joins TRBV30 and TRBJ2-7, with 13 bases aligning to TRBD2. CDR1 GTSNPN and CDR2 SVGIG come from the germline V gene (reference sequence). The ends lost 2 bases at V and 2 bases at J; junction bases unmatched: 3. The CDR3 contains 15 residues. CDR3 amino acids: CAWSRLAGGTYEQYF. In nucleotides, the CDR3 is TGTGCCTGGAGTCGACTAGCGGGAGGCACCTACGAGCAGTACTTC.

This clone was counted only a few times. The chain has TRBV6-5 and TRBJ2-7, with D possibly matching TRBD2 (5 bases). This CDR3 contains 13 residues. Germline V CDR1 and CDR2: MNHEY, SVGAGI. Between the trimmed V and J ends, which lost 4 bases and 3 bases, there was a span of 10 bases. CDR3 residues: CASSSGLGYEQYF. The CDR3 region has the DNA TGTGCCAGCAGTTCTGGACTGGGCTACGAGCAGTACTTC.

The V gene is TRBV9, the J gene TRBJ1-3; tentative D call: TRBD1 (5 bases). V gave up 0 bases and J gave up 0 bases, with 10 bases separating them. The CDR3 spans 16 residues. The V gene's germline CDR1 is SGDLS and CDR2 YYNGEE. The CDR3 DNA reads as TGTGCCAGCAGCGTAGCTACAGGCCTCTCTGGAAACACCATATATTTT. Translating it yields CASSVATGLSGNTIYF.

This clone showed up just once. The chain uses TRBV2 and TRBJ2-7; D perhaps matches TRBD2 (5 bases). Germline V CDR1 and CDR2: SNHLY, FYNNEI. Between the trimmed V and J ends, which lost 7 bases and 5 bases, there was a span of 12 bases. CDR3 size: 12 residues. CDR3 protein: CASKFEGNEQYF. The DNA of the CDR3 is TGTGCCAGCAAATTTGAGGGTAACGAGCAGTACTTC.

This chain uses TRBV7-9 with TRBJ2-5; D remains ambiguous. The CDR3 has 15 amino acids. The germline V and J ends were trimmed by 2 bases and 5 bases, with 15 bases remaining between them. Germline CDR1 is SEHNR and CDR2 is FQNEAQ (reference sequence). CDR3 nucleotide sequence: TGTGCCAGCAGCTTAACTAAAGGGTCTGTGGAGACCCAGTACTTC. Its translation is CASSLTKGSVETQYF.

The rearrangement uses TRBV12-5 and TRBJ1-2; D may be TRBD1 (5 bases). V was shortened by 6 bases and J by 8 bases, with 19 bases between the two germline ends. CDR3 length equals 14 residues. The germline gives CDR1 LGHNT, CDR2 FRNRAP. The CDR3 nucleotides are TGTGCTAGTGGACCCTCGGGGGGGACGGGCGGCTACACCTTC. Encoded protein: CASGPSGGTGGYTF.

The V gene is TRBV5-6, the J gene TRBJ1-2; a possible D gene is TRBD1 (6 bases). The CDR3 runs to 14 residues. Germline assignment: CDR1 SGHDT and CDR2 YYEEEE. The V end was cut by 0 bases, the J end by 5 bases, with 11 bases between. The CDR3 loop reads CASSLGGQVYGYTF. DNA of the CDR3: TGTGCCAGCAGCTTGGGGGGACAAGTGTATGGCTACACCTTC.

The chain couples TRBV2 to TRBJ2-3, with 10 bases matching TRBD2. CDR1 SNHLY and CDR2 FYNNEI come from the germline V gene. This CDR3 region has 15 residues. V gave up 10 bases and J gave up 4 bases; unmatched junction bases: 11. CDR3 DNA: TGTGCCACTCGCAGGGCTAGCGGGGGTGCAGATACGCAGTATTTT. It encodes CATRRASGGADTQYF.